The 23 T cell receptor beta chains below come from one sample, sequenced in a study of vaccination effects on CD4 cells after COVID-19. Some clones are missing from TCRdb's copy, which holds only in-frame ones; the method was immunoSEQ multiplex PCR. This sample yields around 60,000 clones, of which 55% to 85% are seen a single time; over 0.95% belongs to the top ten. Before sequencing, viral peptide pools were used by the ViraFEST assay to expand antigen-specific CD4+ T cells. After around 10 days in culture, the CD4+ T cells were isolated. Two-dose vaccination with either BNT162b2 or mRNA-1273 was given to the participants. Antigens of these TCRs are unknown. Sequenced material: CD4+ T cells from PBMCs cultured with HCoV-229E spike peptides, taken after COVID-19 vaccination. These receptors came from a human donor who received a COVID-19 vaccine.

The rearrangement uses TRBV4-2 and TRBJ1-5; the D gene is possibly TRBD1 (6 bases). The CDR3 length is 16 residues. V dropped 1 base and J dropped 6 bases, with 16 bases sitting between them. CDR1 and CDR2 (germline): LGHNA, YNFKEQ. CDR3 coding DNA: TGTGCCAGCAGCCAAGGTAGTGCAGGGGAGGGTCAGCCCCAGCATTTT. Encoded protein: CASSQGSAGEGQPQHF.

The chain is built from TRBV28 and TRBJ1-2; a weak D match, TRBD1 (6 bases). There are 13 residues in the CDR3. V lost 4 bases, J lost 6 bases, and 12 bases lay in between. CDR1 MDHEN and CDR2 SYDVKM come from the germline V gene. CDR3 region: CASSSNTGHGYTF. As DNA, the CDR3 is TGTGCCAGCAGTTCGAACACAGGGCATGGCTACACCTTC.

CDR3 nucleotides: TGTGCCAGCAGCCTCGGGGCAAGCTCCTACGAGCAGTACGTC. Translation: CASSLGASSYEQYV. The rearrangement joins TRBV7-2 to TRBJ2-7; D possibly uses TRBD1 or TRBD2 (5 bases each). CDR1 is SGHTA, CDR2 FQGNSA, per germline. Trimming removed 5 bases at V and 0 bases at J, with 11 bases between. The CDR3 is 14 residues long.

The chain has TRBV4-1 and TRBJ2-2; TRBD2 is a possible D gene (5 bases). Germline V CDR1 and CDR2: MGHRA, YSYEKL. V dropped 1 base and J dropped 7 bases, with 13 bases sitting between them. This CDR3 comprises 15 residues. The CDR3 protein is CASSQVTSLRGELFF. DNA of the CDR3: TGCGCCAGCAGCCAAGTAACTAGTCTACGCGGGGAGCTGTTTTTT.

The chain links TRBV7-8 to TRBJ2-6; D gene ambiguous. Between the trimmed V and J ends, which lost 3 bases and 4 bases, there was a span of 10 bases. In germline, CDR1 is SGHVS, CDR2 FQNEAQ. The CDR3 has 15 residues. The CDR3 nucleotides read TGTGCCAGCAGCTTTTGGGTTGCCGGGGCCAACGTCCTGACTTTC. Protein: CASSFWVAGANVLTF.

CDR3 sequence reads: CASSPRRGAQANEKLFF. In DNA form, the CDR3 reads TGTGCCAGCAGCCCGCGGCGAGGGGCCCAGGCTAATGAAAAACTGTTTTTT. V gene TRBV5-6 combines with J gene TRBJ1-4, with D possibly TRBD1 on 5 matching bases. The CDR3 runs to 17 residues. Trimming shortened V by 4 bases and J by 3 bases, and 19 bases separated the two germline ends. CDR1 SGHDT and CDR2 YYEEEE come from the germline V gene.

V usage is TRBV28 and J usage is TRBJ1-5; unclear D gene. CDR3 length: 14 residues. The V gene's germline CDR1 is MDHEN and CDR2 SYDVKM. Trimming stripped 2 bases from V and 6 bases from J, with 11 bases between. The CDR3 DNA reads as TGTGCCAGCAGTTTACGGCAGGTACGTCAGCCCCAGCATTTT. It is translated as CASSLRQVRQPQHF.

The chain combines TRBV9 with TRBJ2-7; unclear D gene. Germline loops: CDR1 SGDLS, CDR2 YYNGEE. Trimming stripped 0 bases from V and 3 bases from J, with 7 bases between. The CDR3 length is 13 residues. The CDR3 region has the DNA TGTGCCAGCAGCGTAGGTCTGAACTACGAGCAGTACGTC. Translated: CASSVGLNYEQYV.

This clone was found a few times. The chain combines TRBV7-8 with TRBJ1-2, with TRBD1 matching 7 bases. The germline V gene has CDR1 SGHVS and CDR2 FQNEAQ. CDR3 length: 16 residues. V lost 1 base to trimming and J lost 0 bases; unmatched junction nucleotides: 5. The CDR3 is CASSLGGQVANYGYTF. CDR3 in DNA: TGTGCCAGCAGCTTAGGAGGACAGGTCGCTAACTATGGCTACACCTTC.

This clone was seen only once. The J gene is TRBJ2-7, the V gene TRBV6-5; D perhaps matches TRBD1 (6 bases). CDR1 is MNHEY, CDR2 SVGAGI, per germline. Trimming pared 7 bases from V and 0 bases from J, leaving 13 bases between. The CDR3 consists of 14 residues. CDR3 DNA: TGTGCCAGCAAATCGGACAGAAGCTCCTACGAGCAGTACGTC. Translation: CASKSDRSSYEQYV.

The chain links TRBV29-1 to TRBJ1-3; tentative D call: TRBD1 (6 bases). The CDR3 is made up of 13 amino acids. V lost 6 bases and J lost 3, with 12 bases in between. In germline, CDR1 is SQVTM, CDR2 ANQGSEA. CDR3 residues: CSVWGAGGNTIYF. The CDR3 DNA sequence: TGCAGCGTCTGGGGGGCAGGTGGAAACACCATATATTTT.

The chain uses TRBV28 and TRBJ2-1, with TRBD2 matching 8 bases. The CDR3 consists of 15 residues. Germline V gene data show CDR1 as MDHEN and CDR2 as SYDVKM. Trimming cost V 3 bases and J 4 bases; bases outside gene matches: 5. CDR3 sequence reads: CASSFLSGSYNEQFF. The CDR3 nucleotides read TGTGCCAGCAGTTTTTTGAGCGGGAGTTACAATGAGCAGTTCTTC.

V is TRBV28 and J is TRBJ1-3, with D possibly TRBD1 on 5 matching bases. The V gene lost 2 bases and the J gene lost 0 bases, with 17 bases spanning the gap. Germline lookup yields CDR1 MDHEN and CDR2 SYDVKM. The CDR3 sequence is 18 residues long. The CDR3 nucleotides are TGTGCCAGCAGTTTAGCCGGACAAATCGCCGCCTCTGGAAACACCATATATTTT. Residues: CASSLAGQIAASGNTIYF.

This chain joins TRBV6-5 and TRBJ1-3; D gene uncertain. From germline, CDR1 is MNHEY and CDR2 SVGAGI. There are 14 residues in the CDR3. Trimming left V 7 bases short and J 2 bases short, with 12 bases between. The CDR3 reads CASTSYGAGNTIYF. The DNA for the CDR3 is TGTGCCAGCACTTCCTACGGGGCTGGAAACACCATATATTTT.

CDR3 loop: CASSDNRVYGYTF. The DNA of the CDR3 is TGTGCCAGCAGCGATAACAGGGTCTATGGCTACACCTTC. This rearrangement joins TRBV9 to TRBJ1-2; possible D gene TRBD1, 6 bases. Deletions cut 3 bases from V and 4 bases from J, with 10 bases between. Germline V CDR1 and CDR2: SGDLS, YYNGEE. CDR3 length equals 13 residues.

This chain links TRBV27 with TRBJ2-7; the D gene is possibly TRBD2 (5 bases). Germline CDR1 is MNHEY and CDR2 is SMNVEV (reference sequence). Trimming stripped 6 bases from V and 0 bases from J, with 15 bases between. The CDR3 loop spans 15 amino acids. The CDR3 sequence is CASRPRGISSYEQYV. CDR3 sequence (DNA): TGTGCCAGCAGACCCAGAGGGATAAGCTCCTACGAGCAGTACGTC.

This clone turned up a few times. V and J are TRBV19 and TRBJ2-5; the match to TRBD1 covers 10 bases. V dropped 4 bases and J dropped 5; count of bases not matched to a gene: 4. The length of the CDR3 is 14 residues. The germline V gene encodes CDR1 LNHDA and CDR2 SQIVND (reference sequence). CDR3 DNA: TGTGCCAGTAGTACGACAGGGGGCCGGGAGACCCAGTACTTC. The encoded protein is CASSTTGGRETQYF.

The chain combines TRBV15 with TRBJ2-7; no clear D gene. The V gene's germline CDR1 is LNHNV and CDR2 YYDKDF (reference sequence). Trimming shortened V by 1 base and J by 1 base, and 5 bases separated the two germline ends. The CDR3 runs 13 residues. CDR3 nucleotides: TGTGCCACCAGCAGAGGCATGTCCTACGAGCAGTACGTC. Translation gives CATSRGMSYEQYV.

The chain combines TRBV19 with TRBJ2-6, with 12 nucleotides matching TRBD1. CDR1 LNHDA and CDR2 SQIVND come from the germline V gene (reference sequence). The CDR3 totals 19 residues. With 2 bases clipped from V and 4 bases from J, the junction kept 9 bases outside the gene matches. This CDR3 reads CASSILRGQGAQGANVLTF. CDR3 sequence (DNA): TGTGCCAGTAGTATACTTAGGGGACAGGGGGCGCAAGGGGCCAACGTCCTGACTTTC.

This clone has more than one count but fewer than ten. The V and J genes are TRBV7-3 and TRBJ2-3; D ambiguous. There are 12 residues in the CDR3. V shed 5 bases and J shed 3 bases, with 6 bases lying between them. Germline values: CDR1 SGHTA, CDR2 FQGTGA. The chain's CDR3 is CASSHGTDTQYF. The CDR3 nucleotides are TGTGCCAGCAGCCATGGGACAGATACGCAGTATTTT.

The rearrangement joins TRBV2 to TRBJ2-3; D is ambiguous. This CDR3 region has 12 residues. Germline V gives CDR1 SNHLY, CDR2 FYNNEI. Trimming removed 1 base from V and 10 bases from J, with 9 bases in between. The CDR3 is CASSEGLISQYF. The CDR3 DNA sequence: TGTGCCAGCAGTGAAGGGCTCATTTCGCAGTATTTT. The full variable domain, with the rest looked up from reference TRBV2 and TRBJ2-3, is EPEVTQTPSHQVTQMGQEVILRCVPISNHLYFYWYRQILGQKVEFLVSFYNNEISEKSEIFDDQFSVERPDGSNFTLKIRSTKLEDSAMYFCASSEGLISQYFGPGTRLTVL.

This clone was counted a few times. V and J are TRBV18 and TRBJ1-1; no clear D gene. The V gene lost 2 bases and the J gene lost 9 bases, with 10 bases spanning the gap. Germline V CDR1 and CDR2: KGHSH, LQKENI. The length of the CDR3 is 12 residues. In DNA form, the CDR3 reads TGTGCCAGCTCACCAGGGGAGAAGAAAGCTTTCTTT. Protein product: CASSPGEKKAFF.

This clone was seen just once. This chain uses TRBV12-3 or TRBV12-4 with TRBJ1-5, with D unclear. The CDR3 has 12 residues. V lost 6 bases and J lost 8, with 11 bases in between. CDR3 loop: CASSRDAEPQHF. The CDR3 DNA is TGTGCCAGCAGCCGGGATGCGGAGCCCCAGCATTTT.